The 26 T cell receptor beta chains listed next were all sequenced from one sample in a study of T cells in Graves' hyperthyroidism and ophthalmopathy. The TCR beta CDR3 regions underwent amplification using RNA transcripts as the source. First-round RT-PCR targeting the TCR CDR3 was performed with the HTBI primer set. One entry per CDR3 protein results from TCRdb running MiXCR on the multiplex PCR reads. This sample has about half a million distinct CDR3 sequences, with 15% to 20% found just once. Sequenced material: blood. Every receptor here comes from a woman in her 30s with Graves' ophthalmopathy.

This clonotype was counted between two and nine times. Being one base from a much bigger clone, this may be a read error. V gene TRBV6-2 or TRBV6-3 combines with J gene TRBJ1-5; 9 bases align to TRBD1. Germline V gives CDR1 MNHEY, CDR2 SVGEGT. The CDR3 is made up of 16 amino acids. The CDR3 DNA reads as TGTGCCAGCAGTTACAGAGGACAGGGGAGCAGTCAGCCCCAGCATTTT. This encodes CASSYRGQGSSQPQHF.

This clonotype was detected only a few times. For the CDR3, the DNA is TGCGCCAGCAGCTTGGTGGCGAGACTAGCGGGAGGTAGAGAGACCCAGTACTTC. As protein: CASSLVARLAGGRETQYF. The chain couples TRBV5-1 to TRBJ2-5; 13 nucleotides line up with TRBD2. Trimming took 0 bases from V and 4 from J; bases not matched to a gene: 9. CDR1 is SGHRS, CDR2 YFSETQ, per germline. The CDR3 consists of 18 residues.

Remarks on this clonotype: This may be a read error: a much more frequent sequence differs by one nucleotide. The chain has TRBV6-2 or TRBV6-3 and TRBJ2-7; TRBD2 is a possible D gene (5 bases). CDR1 and CDR2 (germline): MNHEY, SVGEGT. This CDR3 is 16 amino acids long. V lost 5 bases and J 2 bases, leaving 19 bases between the germline ends. CDR3 nucleotide sequence: TGTGCCAGCAGTAACTGTGGACTCCCTATCCCCTACGAGCAGTACTTC. This translates into CASSNCGLPIPYEQYF.

V is TRBV19 and J is TRBJ2-3; 11 bases match TRBD2. Germline values: CDR1 LNHDA, CDR2 SQIVND (reference sequence). Unmatched junction bases numbered 5, after V lost 4 bases and J lost 2 bases. CDR3 length: 16 residues. As DNA, the CDR3 is TGTGCCAGTAGTACGCTAGCGGGAGGAATCACAGATACGCAGTATTTT. Residues: CASSTLAGGITDTQYF.

Many counts were recorded for this clonotype. The J gene is TRBJ2-7, the V gene TRBV5-1; perhaps D is TRBD1 or TRBD2 (5 bases each). V was trimmed by 5 bases and J by 5 bases, leaving 17 bases between them. This CDR3 spans 14 amino acids. Germline V CDR1 and CDR2: SGHRS, YFSETQ. In DNA, the CDR3 is TGCGCCAGCAGTGAGGTGGTGGGACCCCACGAGCAGTACTTC. As protein: CASSEVVGPHEQYF.

This chain joins TRBV7-2 and TRBJ2-3, with 8 bases that match TRBD1. Germline assignment: CDR1 SGHTA and CDR2 FQGNSA. After removal of 6 bases from V and 2 bases from J, the junction contained 7 bases not matched to a gene. There are 15 residues in the CDR3. Here the CDR3 DNA reads TGTGCCAGCAGATACGGACAGGGCTACACAGATACGCAGTATTTT. Translating it yields CASRYGQGYTDTQYF.

This clonotype is a singleton in its sample. The chain has TRBV6-5 and TRBJ1-5, with 7 bases aligning to TRBD1. This CDR3 has 16 residues. J gave up 1 base and V 0 bases, and 3 bases lay outside the gene matches. CDR1 is MNHEY, CDR2 SVGAGI, per germline. The CDR3 DNA reads as TGTGCCAGCAGTTACTCGAGGGGGCTAAGCAATCAGCCCCAGCATTTT. It codes for CASSYSRGLSNQPQHF.

This clonotype has a count of ten or more. This chain uses TRBV28 with TRBJ2-1; 7 nucleotides align to TRBD1. CDR1 and CDR2 (germline): MDHEN, SYDVKM. V was pared by 10 bases and J by 8 bases, with 14 bases of the junction left unmatched. The CDR3 is made up of 14 amino acids. For the CDR3, the DNA is TGTGCCACAACACGACAGGGACAGTATCATGAGCAGTTCTTC. Its protein is CATTRQGQYHEQFF.

This clonotype was seen ten or more times. The CDR3 loop reads CASSPREGYSNQPQHF. CDR3 bases: TGTGCCAGTAGTCCCCGGGAGGGATATAGCAATCAGCCCCAGCATTTT. The J gene is TRBJ1-5, the V gene TRBV19; D uncertain. With 5 bases removed from V and 0 bases from J, the gap between germline ends came to 14 bases. The germline gives CDR1 LNHDA, CDR2 SQIVND (reference sequence). The length of the CDR3 is 16 residues. The whole variable domain, remainder taken from reference TRBV19 and TRBJ1-5, is DGGITQSPKYLFRKEGQNVTLSCEQNLNHDAMYWYRQDPGQGLRLIYYSQIVNDFQKGDIAEGYSVSREKKESFPLTVTSAQKNPTAFYLCASSPREGYSNQPQHFGDGTRLSIL.

This clonotype was seen repeatedly, ten times or more. J is TRBJ2-3 and V is TRBV20-1, with 7 bases lining up with TRBD2. This CDR3 has 14 residues. J gave up 6 bases and V 3 bases, and 9 bases lay outside the gene matches. Germline CDR1 is DFQATT and CDR2 is SNEGSKA (reference sequence). CDR3 protein: CSASMAGVSDTQYF. CDR3 DNA: TGCAGTGCTAGTATGGCGGGAGTCTCGGATACGCAGTATTTT.

This clonotype has just a few counts. V usage is TRBV6-5 and J usage is TRBJ2-7, with TRBD2 identical over 8 bases. V shed 2 bases, J shed 1 base, and the junction held 4 bases outside the gene matches. The CDR3 sequence is 15 residues long. In germline, CDR1 is MNHEY, CDR2 SVGAGI. The CDR3 protein is CASSYETSASYEQYF. The CDR3 DNA sequence: TGTGCCAGCAGTTACGAGACTAGCGCATCCTACGAGCAGTACTTC.

The sample holds many counts of this clonotype. The J gene is TRBJ2-7, the V gene TRBV30, with a tentative D call TRBD2 (6 bases). CDR1 GTSNPN and CDR2 SVGIG come from the germline V gene (reference sequence). This CDR3 is 13 amino acids long. V lost 2 bases, J lost 3 bases, and 11 bases lay in between. CDR3 DNA sequence: TGTGCCTGGAGTCCGGGAGCGCTCTACGAGCAGTACTTC. Translating gives CAWSPGALYEQYF.

The sample holds many counts of this clonotype. This rearrangement joins TRBV27 to TRBJ2-5; D is perhaps TRBD2 (5 bases). Trimming stripped 5 bases from V and 5 bases from J, with 15 bases between. Germline V CDR1 and CDR2: MNHEY, SMNVEV (reference sequence). The CDR3 is made up of 14 amino acids. The CDR3 DNA sequence: TGTGCCAGCAGTACTCGGAGCGGCCAGGAGACCCAGTACTTC. It encodes CASSTRSGQETQYF.

The gene calls are TRBV5-8 and TRBJ2-7, with D perhaps assigned TRBD1 or TRBD2 (5 bases each). V lost 1 base, J lost 5 bases, and 13 bases lay in between. Germline CDR1 and CDR2: SGHTS and YDEGEE. This CDR3 is 14 amino acids long. In nucleotides, the CDR3 is TGTGCCAGCAGCTTGAGGGGAACCGGGAACGAGCAGTACTTC. Amino acids: CASSLRGTGNEQYF.

This clonotype has a handful of counts. This sequence joins TRBV5-1 and TRBJ2-2; D is perhaps TRBD2 (6 bases). V dropped 2 bases and J dropped 0 bases, with 17 bases sitting between them. The CDR3 runs to 18 residues. Germline CDR1 reads SGHRS; CDR2 reads YFSETQ. As DNA, the CDR3 is TGCGCCAGCAGCTTTCGGGACTCCTTTTTTGCGAACACCGGGGAGCTGTTTTTT. As protein: CASSFRDSFFANTGELFF.

Many counts were recorded for this clonotype. The J gene is TRBJ1-3, the V gene TRBV28; weak D call: TRBD1 (5 bases). The CDR3 consists of 13 residues. Trimming removed 8 bases at V and 0 bases at J, with 8 bases between. Germline CDR1 and CDR2: MDHEN and SYDVKM. CDR3 in amino acids: CASQQDSGNTIYF. As DNA, the CDR3 is TGTGCCAGCCAACAGGACTCTGGAAACACCATATATTTT.

This clonotype was counted ten times or more. The V gene is TRBV7-2, the J gene TRBJ2-4; possibly TRBD1 for D (6 bases). The germline CDR1 and CDR2 sequences are SGHTA and FQGNSA. The V gene lost 5 bases and the J gene lost 8 bases, with 16 bases spanning the gap. The CDR3 extends over 14 amino acids. CDR3: CASSPDSGMDIQYF. The CDR3 region has the DNA TGTGCCAGCAGCCCGGACAGTGGGATGGACATTCAGTACTTC.

This clonotype was seen only a few times. CDR3 nucleotides: TGTGCCAGCAGGGTGAACACCGGGGAGCTGTTTTTT. Translation: CASRVNTGELFF. The J gene is TRBJ2-2, the V gene TRBV28; D call uncertain. Germline CDR1 is MDHEN and CDR2 is SYDVKM. Trimming took off 6 bases at V and 1 base at J, with 3 bases between the two ends. The CDR3 contains 12 residues. The entire variable domain, with the rest obtained from reference TRBV28 and TRBJ2-2, is as follows: DVKVTQSSRYLVKRTGEKVFLECVQDMDHENMFWYRQDPGLGLRLIYFSYDVKMKEKGDIPEGYSVSREKKERFSLILESASTNQTSMYLCASRVNTGELFFGEGSRLTVL.

This clonotype was observed at least ten times. The chain joins TRBV28 to TRBJ1-6, with TRBD1 matching 8 bases. The CDR3 consists of 16 residues. Per germline, CDR1 MDHEN and CDR2 SYDVKM. V lost 4 bases and J lost 7; bases outside the gene matches: 9. In DNA, the CDR3 is TGTGCCAGCAGTTCCGGACAGGGCAGCTCGAATTCACCCCTCCACTTT. Protein product: CASSSGQGSSNSPLHF.

The chain uses TRBV5-8 and TRBJ2-3, with TRBD2 identical over 14 bases. This CDR3 contains 17 residues. V was pared by 5 bases and J by 2 bases, with 7 bases of the junction left unmatched. Per the germline V gene, CDR1 is SGHTS and CDR2 is YDEGEE. CDR3 amino acids: CASSSGTSGRVTDTQYF. The CDR3 DNA follows: TGTGCCAGCAGTTCCGGGACTAGCGGGAGAGTCACAGATACGCAGTATTTT. The whole variable domain, remainder taken from reference TRBV5-8 and TRBJ2-3, is EAGVTQSPTHLIKTRGQQATLRCSPISGHTSVYWYQQALGLGLQFLLWYDEGEERNRGNFPPRFSGRQFPNYSSELNVNALELEDSALYLCASSSGTSGRVTDTQYFGPGTRLTVL.

This clonotype was detected ten times or more. This chain connects TRBV7-2 to TRBJ2-2; D uncertain. The V end lost 3 bases, the J end lost 9 bases, and 8 bases lay between the germline ends. The CDR3 has 12 residues. Germline CDR1 reads SGHTA; CDR2 reads FQGNSA. The CDR3 is CASSFFGRELFF. The CDR3 DNA follows: TGTGCCAGCAGCTTTTTTGGCAGGGAGCTGTTTTTT. Drawing the rest from reference TRBV7-2 and TRBJ2-2, the complete variable domain is GAGVSQSPSNKVTEKGKDVELRCDPISGHTALYWYRQSLGQGLEFLIYFQGNSAPDKSGLPSDRFSAERTGGSVSTLTIQRTQQEDSAVYLCASSFFGRELFFGEGSRLTVL.

This clonotype was picked up many times. The chain carries TRBV18 and TRBJ2-7; maybe TRBD2 (6 bases). The V end was cut by 2 bases, the J end by 4 bases, with 12 bases between. Germline CDR1 reads KGHSH; CDR2 reads LQKENI. This CDR3 has 14 residues. The CDR3, as DNA: TGTGCCAGCTCACCAGGAGGGCTGAATTACGAGCAGTACTTC. This translates into CASSPGGLNYEQYF.

The chain recombines TRBV29-1 with TRBJ2-3; tentative D call: TRBD2 (6 bases). The CDR3 sequence is 12 residues long. Germline-derived CDR1 and CDR2 are SQVTM and ANQGSEA. V dropped 2 bases and J dropped 4 bases, with 7 bases sitting between them. CDR3: CSVEWGADTQYF. For the CDR3, the DNA is TGCAGCGTTGAATGGGGGGCAGATACGCAGTATTTT.

The chain is built from TRBV19 and TRBJ2-5; 8 nucleotides line up with TRBD1. This CDR3 spans 15 amino acids. V lost 6 bases to trimming and J lost 4 bases; unmatched junction nucleotides: 10. Germline CDR1 LNHDA, CDR2 SQIVND (reference sequence). The CDR3 sequence: CASSSERTGRETQYF. CDR3 nucleotides: TGTGCCAGTAGCTCTGAGAGGACAGGGAGAGAGACCCAGTACTTC.

This clonotype turned up a few times. The chain recombines TRBV6-1 with TRBJ1-6, with 10 bases matching TRBD1. This CDR3 is 12 amino acids long. Germline V gene data show CDR1 as MNHNS and CDR2 as SASEGT. Trimming took 11 bases from V and 10 from J; bases not matched to a gene: 5. CDR3 nucleotide sequence: TGTGCCGGGGGGACAGGGGTCTCACCCCTCCACTTT. Its translation: CAGGTGVSPLHF.

This chain connects TRBV7-9 to TRBJ2-2; the D is unclear. Trimming took 1 base from V and 5 from J, leaving 8 bases between them. This CDR3 has 14 residues. Germline V CDR1 and CDR2: SEHNR, FQNEAQ (reference sequence). The chain's CDR3 is CASSLVGRTGELFF. CDR3 DNA: TGTGCCAGCAGCTTAGTCGGAAGGACCGGGGAGCTGTTTTTT.